These T cell receptor beta chains were read from a single sample in a study of T cells in Graves' hyperthyroidism and ophthalmopathy. A single record per CDR3 protein comes from TCRdb applying MiXCR to the multiplex PCR reads. Among 350,000 or so distinct CDR3 sequences listed, about a sixth were seen once. Sequenced: blood. Every receptor here comes from a woman in her thirties with Graves' hyperthyroidism that later progressed to Graves' ophthalmopathy. Each CDR3 is given with its conserved first and last residue. D genes are given only for firm matches. Only some rows state a clone size, as once, few, many or a class for expanded clones.

many	TRBV20-1	.	TRBJ2-3	TGCAGTGCTAGAGAGGAGGGGACAGATACGCAGTATTTT	CSAREEGTDTQYF
few	TRBV12-3/TRBV12-4	.	TRBJ2-7	TGTGCCAGCAGCCAGACCGGGCCTCTCGACTACGAGCAGTACTTC	CASSQTGPLDYEQYF
many	TRBV27	.	TRBJ1-2	TGTGCCAGCAGTTTATATGGCCCTAACTATGGCTACACCTTC	CASSLYGPNYGYTF
many	TRBV29-1	TRBD2	TRBJ2-1	TGCAGCGTTGAAGGTATAGCGGGAGGGATAAATGAGCAGTTCTTC	CSVEGIAGGINEQFF
.	TRBV4-1	TRBD2	TRBJ2-5	TGCGCCAGCAGCTTCAGGCCCGGGTGGACTAGCGGGGGGGCAGAGACCCAGTACTTC	CASSFRPGWTSGGAETQYF
many	TRBV28	.	TRBJ2-3	TGTGCCAGCAGTCCCGGGCGGGGAAAGGTTACGCAGTATTTT	CASSPGRGKVTQYF
.	TRBV4-1	.	TRBJ2-1	TGCGCCAGCAGCCTAGGGGGGGCGTCCTCCTACAATGAGCAGTTCTTC	CASSLGGASSYNEQFF
many	TRBV18	.	TRBJ2-1	TGTGCCAGCTCACCGAGCTCAGGGTTCCGATACAATGAGCAGTTCTTC	CASSPSSGFRYNEQFF
many	TRBV28	.	TRBJ2-1	TGTGCCAGCAGTTTATACAGCGGATCCGGCAATGAGCAGTTCTTC	CASSLYSGSGNEQFF
many	TRBV6-1	.	TRBJ1-5	TGTGCCAGCAGTTACGGTCTTGGTCAGCCCCAGCATTTT	CASSYGLGQPQHF
many	TRBV28	.	TRBJ1-5	TGTGCCAGCAGCCCTACTGGCCAGCCCCAGCATTTT	CASSPTGQPQHF
many	TRBV5-1	.	TRBJ2-1	TGCGCCAGCAGGGTCGTCTCTAGAGAGGAGCAGTTCTTC	CASRVVSREEQFF
.	TRBV5-1	.	TRBJ1-1	TGCGCCAGCAGCACCCTCGGGTCGGCGAACACTGAAGCTTTCTTT	CASSTLGSANTEAFF
many	TRBV6-1	.	TRBJ1-1	TGTGCCAGCAGCAACAGGGAGTTCACTGAAGCTTTCTTT	CASSNREFTEAFF
many	TRBV4-1	.	TRBJ1-1	TGCGCCAGCAGCCAAACTTTGACAGGCCCGCGGGAAGAAGCTTTCTTT	CASSQTLTGPREEAFF
many	TRBV28	.	TRBJ1-4	TGTGCCAGCAGTTCTACTCAAGGACGGGGAAGGATTGAAAAACTGTTTTTT	CASSSTQGRGRIEKLFF
many	TRBV27	.	TRBJ2-6	TGTGCCAGCAGTTTACAGGGATGGGGGGCCAACGTCCTGACTTTC	CASSLQGWGANVLTF
many	TRBV28	.	TRBJ2-7	TGTGCCAGCAGGCCCCCCGACTACTACGAGCAGTACTTC	CASRPPDYYEQYF
many	TRBV2	.	TRBJ1-3	TGTGCCAGCAGTGGTCCCGACTCTGGAAACACCATATATTTT	CASSGPDSGNTIYF
few	TRBV4-1	TRBD1	TRBJ1-4	TGCGCCAGCAGCTTTCCGGGACAGGGTAATGAAAAACTGTTTTTT	CASSFPGQGNEKLFF
many	TRBV28	TRBD2	TRBJ2-3	TGTGCCAGCATTGATAGCGGGGGGCGGAAGTCTAGCACAGATACGCAGTATTTT	CASIDSGGRKSSTDTQYF
many	TRBV6-1	.	TRBJ1-5	TGTGCCAGCAGCAGAAATGATTTAGGCAATCAGCCCCAGCATTTT	CASSRNDLGNQPQHF